The entry that follows covers one T cell receptor (beta chain) sequence. Its specificity is not known. One end of the junction is discordant with germline, which a read error may explain. Germline assignment: CDR1 ENHRY and CDR2 SYGVKD. This CDR3 region has 13 residues. The sample belongs to a study of blood T cells in healthy people across ages. Overall study findings and caveats: The unknown donor CMV status may have confounded expanded clonotype changes.

Extractions gave at least 5.5 micrograms of total RNA per sample. Then a second PCR, running roughly 7 to 11 cycles, was carried out with a sample-barcoded 5' primer and a J-beta primer mix. In TCRdb, the 5' RACE reads were re-called with MiXCR into one record per CDR3 protein. Here the sample spans 1.5 million to 2 million distinct CDR3 sequences, 25% to 30% being singletons. The V and J genes are TRBV10-3 and TRBJ2-3; unclear D gene. The sequence derives from a woman aged 25-40 years in good health. Sequenced material: blood. CDR3 in DNA: TGTGCCATCAGTGAGTCACCCCCAGCCACGCGGTATTTT. It yields the protein CAISESPPATRYF.